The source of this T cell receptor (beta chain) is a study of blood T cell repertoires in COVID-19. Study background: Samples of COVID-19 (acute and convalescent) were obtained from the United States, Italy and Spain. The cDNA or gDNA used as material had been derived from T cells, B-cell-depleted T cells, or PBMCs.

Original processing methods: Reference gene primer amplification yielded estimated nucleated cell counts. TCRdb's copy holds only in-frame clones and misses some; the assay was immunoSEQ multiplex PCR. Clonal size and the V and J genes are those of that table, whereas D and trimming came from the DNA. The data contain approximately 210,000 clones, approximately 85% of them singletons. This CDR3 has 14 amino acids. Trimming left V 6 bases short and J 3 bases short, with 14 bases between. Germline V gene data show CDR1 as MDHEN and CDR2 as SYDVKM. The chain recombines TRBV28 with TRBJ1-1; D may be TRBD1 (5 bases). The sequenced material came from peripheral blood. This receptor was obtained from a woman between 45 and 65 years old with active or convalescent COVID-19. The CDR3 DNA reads TGTGCCAGCAGGCCCCAGGTGGGGCACACTGAAGCTTTCTTT. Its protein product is CASRPQVGHTEAFF.